The source of this TCR beta chain is a study of T cell clonality in common variable immunodeficiency. There are 15 residues in the CDR3. Germline assignment: CDR1 SGHTA and CDR2 FQGTGA. Study-wide points: CVID subjects shared fewer TCRbeta clones than healthy controls did. Compared with healthy controls, CVID subjects showed increased TCRbeta clonality, mostly in about a third. In common variable immunodeficiency, TCR beta chains reportedly carried fewer deletions and N-nucleotide insertions.

Caucasian heritage predominated among both patients and controls. In this sample, this clone turned up a few times. No antigen is known for it. A much larger clone differs by one base, so this may be a read error. The read ends 3 residues before the CDR3 terminus; that terminus is restored from the germline J gene. The data were produced by immunoSEQ multiplex PCR, yet TCRdb's version contains in-frame clones alone and is incomplete. The specimen has tens of thousands of clones, none found just once. This TCR came from a person aged 18 to 69 in good health. Sequencing was done on a sample of peripheral blood mononuclear cells. The chain carries TRBV7-3 and TRBJ1-4; maybe TRBD1 (5 bases). Incomplete CDR3 DNA: TGTGCCAGCAGCTACGGGGTCGGCGGGGCCAACGTA. Its protein product is CASSYGVGGANV. In full, the CDR3 reads CASSYGVGGANVLFF.